The 11 T cell receptor beta chains presented below share a single source sample, sequenced in a study of PD-1 blockade in classical Hodgkin lymphoma. The method was immunoSEQ multiplex PCR; TCRdb's version includes in-frame clones alone and lacks a portion of them. The table shows about 6,400 clones, with about 89% occurring only once. Stated time point: cycle 4 day 1 (C4D1), after about 6 weeks of nivolumab. After autologous stem cell transplantation all patients relapsed, and prior brentuximab vedotin exposure differed between cohorts. Researchers used magnetic negative selection to pull out pure CD4+ T cells from thawed PBMCs. The source material was CD4+ T cells from blood, sampled before the fourth cycle of nivolumab. These receptors all come from a human donor with classical Hodgkin lymphoma.

V is TRBV11-2 and J is TRBJ2-1; D remains unclear. V lost 5 bases, J lost 3 bases, and 17 bases lay in between. Germline values: CDR1 SGHAT, CDR2 FQNNGV. The CDR3 has 16 residues. This chain's CDR3 is CASSPSSVTFYNEQFF. The CDR3 nucleotides read TGTGCCAGCAGCCCCTCTTCAGTTACGTTCTACAATGAGCAGTTCTTC.

The V and J genes are TRBV19 and TRBJ1-3; D might be TRBD1 (6 bases). The germline V gene encodes CDR1 LNHDA and CDR2 SQIVND (reference sequence). This CDR3 region has 17 residues. Deletions cut 9 bases from V and 0 bases from J, with 21 bases between. The CDR3 is CASKRGTDPNSGNTIYF. In DNA form, the CDR3 reads TGTGCCAGCAAAAGGGGGACGGACCCAAACTCTGGAAACACCATATATTTT.

The V gene is TRBV19, the J gene TRBJ2-7, with 8 bases lining up with TRBD1. Trimming removed 5 bases from V and 9 bases from J; junction bases left unmatched: 15. Germline loops: CDR1 LNHDA, CDR2 SQIVND (reference sequence). The CDR3 extends over 15 amino acids. In DNA form, the CDR3 reads TGTGCCAGTAGTCCCACAGGACAGGGTCGTCATGGGCAGTACTTC. It codes for CASSPTGQGRHGQYF.

The gene calls are TRBV5-6 and TRBJ2-7; D not certain. Germline CDR1 SGHDT, CDR2 YYEEEE. V lost 6 bases, J lost 9 bases, and 19 bases lay in between. The CDR3 consists of 13 residues. CDR3 protein: CASTLGSMGVQYF. CDR3 DNA: TGTGCCAGCACCCTGGGCAGTATGGGCGTGCAGTACTTC.

The V call is TRBV10-1, the J call TRBJ1-1; D is unresolved. Germline V CDR1 and CDR2: WNHNN, SYGVQD (reference sequence). Trimming took 4 bases from V and 6 from J, leaving 30 bases between them. The CDR3 is 19 amino acids. As DNA, the CDR3 is TGCGCCAGCAGTGCCACCAGATTTTTCAAGACGGAGATAGAGTCTGAAGCTTTCTTT. Translating it yields CASSATRFFKTEIESEAFF.

The CDR3 bases are TGTGCCAGCAGCTTGGCCAGGGCCCCGGGTGGCTACACCTTC. Residues: CASSLARAPGGYTF. The chain combines TRBV5-6 with TRBJ1-2, with D tentatively TRBD1 (5 bases). The CDR3 is made up of 14 amino acids. The ends were cut back, 0 bases at V and 7 bases at J, with 13 bases in the middle. Germline lookup yields CDR1 SGHDT and CDR2 YYEEEE.

The chain recombines TRBV5-1 with TRBJ2-3, with unresolved D. CDR3 size: 13 residues. Germline CDR1 and CDR2: SGHRS and YFSETQ. Deletions cut 0 bases from V and 2 bases from J, with 4 bases between. CDR3 bases: TGCGCCAGCAGCTTGGGCCTCACAGATACGCAGTATTTT. Translating it yields CASSLGLTDTQYF. The whole variable domain, filled in from reference TRBV5-1 and TRBJ2-3, reads KAGVTQTPRYLIKTRGQQVTLSCSPISGHRSVSWYQQTPGQGLQFLFEYFSETQRNKGNFPGRFSGRQFSNSRSEMNVSTLELGDSALYLCASSLGLTDTQYFGPGTRLTVL.

J is TRBJ1-2 and V is TRBV5-4; the D is unclear. With 0 bases removed from V and 2 bases from J, the gap between germline ends came to 11 bases. Germline V gene lookup returns CDR1 SGHNT and CDR2 YYREEE (reference sequence). The CDR3 has 15 amino acids. CDR3 DNA: TGTGCCAGCAGCTTGGGTCCAAGAGAGAACTATGGCTACACCTTC. It codes for CASSLGPRENYGYTF. The whole variable domain, remainder taken from reference TRBV5-4 and TRBJ1-2, is ETGVTQSPTHLIKTRGQQVTLRCSSQSGHNTVSWYQQALGQGPQFIFQYYREEENGRGNFPPRFSGLQFPNYSSELNVNALELDDSALYLCASSLGPRENYGYTFGSGTRLTVV.

The chain has TRBV6-1 and TRBJ1-2; possibly TRBD1 for D (6 bases). Trimming stripped 6 bases from V and 4 bases from J, with 12 bases between. The length of the CDR3 is 13 residues. Germline V lookup: CDR1 MNHNS, CDR2 SASEGT. This chain's CDR3 is CASSPRGAYGYTF. CDR3 coding DNA: TGTGCCAGCAGCCCAAGGGGGGCCTATGGCTACACCTTC.

The rearrangement joins TRBV30 to TRBJ2-3; 7 bases line up with TRBD1. V lost 5 bases and J lost 0; bases outside the gene matches: 5. Looked up from germline, CDR1 is GTSNPN and CDR2 is SVGIG (reference sequence). This CDR3 region has 14 residues. CDR3 sequence: CAWATGPSTDTQYF. The CDR3 DNA reads TGTGCCTGGGCGACAGGGCCTAGCACAGATACGCAGTATTTT. The whole variable domain, filled in from reference TRBV30 and TRBJ2-3, reads SQTIHQWPATLVQPVGSPLSLECTVEGTSNPNLYWYRQAAGRGLQLLFYSVGIGQISSEVPQNLSASRPQDRQFILSSKKLLLSDSGFYLCAWATGPSTDTQYFGPGTRLTVL.

The rearrangement links TRBV7-9 to TRBJ2-3; possible D gene TRBD2, 6 bases. The CDR3 contains 17 residues. The germline V and J ends were trimmed by 6 bases and 3 bases, with 22 bases remaining between them. Germline CDR1 is SEHNR and CDR2 is FQNEAQ (reference sequence). Written as DNA, the CDR3 is TGTGCCAGCAGGTCGCTGGGACTCCTGAAAGGGACAGATACGCAGTATTTT. This translates into CASRSLGLLKGTDTQYF.